The clone carrying this T cell receptor (beta chain) occurred many times. Between the trimmed V and J ends, which lost 6 bases and 4 bases, there was a span of 15 bases. Germline assignment: CDR1 DFQATT and CDR2 SNEGSKA (reference sequence). This CDR3 contains 13 residues. CD8 T cells were positively selected from what remained after CD4 positive selection. Cells stained for CD3, CD4, CD8, CD45RA, CD27 and viability were sorted into four CD45RA/CD27 subsets. Two oligonucleotides, mixed equimolar, formed the beta constant-region primer covering TRBC1 and TRBC2. A 12-nucleotide UMI and the SP2 primer were added to the cDNA 3' end by oligonucleotide ligation. Ligated cDNA was amplified by four rounds of PCR with nested alpha and beta constant-region primers and SP2. TCRdb reprocessed the UMI-ligation and nested PCR reads via MiXCR and lists one record per CDR3 protein. The sample shows 37,000 or so distinct CDR3 sequences, 13% of them seen only once.

The source of the sample is a study of naive and memory T cell subsets. V usage is TRBV20-1 and J usage is TRBJ2-5; tentatively, D is TRBD2 (6 bases). The sample was effector memory CD4+ T cells from blood. The subset is: effector memory, CD45RA- CD27-. The receptor was isolated from a human donor in good health. The CDR3 DNA reads as TGCAGTGCGCCGGACTATGCTACAGAGACCCAGTACTTC. It yields the protein CSAPDYATETQYF.